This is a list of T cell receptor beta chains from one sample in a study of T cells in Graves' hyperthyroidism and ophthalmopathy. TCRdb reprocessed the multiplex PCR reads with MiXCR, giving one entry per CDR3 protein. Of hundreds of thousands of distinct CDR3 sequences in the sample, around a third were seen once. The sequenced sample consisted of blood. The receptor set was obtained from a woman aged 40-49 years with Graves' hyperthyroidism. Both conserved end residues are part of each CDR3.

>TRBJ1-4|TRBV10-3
CAASDRSEEKLFF
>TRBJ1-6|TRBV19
CASARDRNSPLHF
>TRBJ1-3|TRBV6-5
CASSYEGFSGNTIYF
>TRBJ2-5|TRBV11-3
CATSYGFQETQYF
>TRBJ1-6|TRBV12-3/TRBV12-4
CASVPGGGINSPLHF
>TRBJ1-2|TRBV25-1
CASRGTGRGYTF
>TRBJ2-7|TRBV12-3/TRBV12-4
CASSPSPELAIYEQYF
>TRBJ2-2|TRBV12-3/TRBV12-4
CASRPGGLDGELFF
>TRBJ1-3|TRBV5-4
CASSFPGVRSGNTIYF
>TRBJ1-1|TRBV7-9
CASSFLRGGETEAFF
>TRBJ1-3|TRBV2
CASSESGSGNTIYF
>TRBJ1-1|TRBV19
CASSGRDGLKTTEAFF
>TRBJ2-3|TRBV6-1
CASSGLAGANTDTQYF
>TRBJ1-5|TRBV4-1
CASTEGVIGNQPQHF
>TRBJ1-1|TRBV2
CASRALRETEAFF
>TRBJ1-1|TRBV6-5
CASSPPPPTEAFF
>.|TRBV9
CASSILAGAQNEQFF
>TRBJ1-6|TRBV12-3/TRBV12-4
CASSLTGGWNSPLHF
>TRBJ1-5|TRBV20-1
CSAEQPLGTTGVGLPQHF
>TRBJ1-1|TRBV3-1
CASSREAEAFF
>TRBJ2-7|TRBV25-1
CASSELSRDRNYEQYF
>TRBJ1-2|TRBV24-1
CATSDPGVNGYTF
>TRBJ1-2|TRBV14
CASSPNTFGVEGYTF
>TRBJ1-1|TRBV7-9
CATGRWTEAFF
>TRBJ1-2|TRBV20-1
CSARDGETNYGYTF
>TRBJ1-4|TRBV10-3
CAISDGTLYEKLFF
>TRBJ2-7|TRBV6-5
CASSPWTRDEQYF
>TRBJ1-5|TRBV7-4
CASSQFWSSLGNQPQHF
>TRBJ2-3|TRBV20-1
CSARMRGGVADTQYF
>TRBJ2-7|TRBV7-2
CASSSPSMVAYEQYF
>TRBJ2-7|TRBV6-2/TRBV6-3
CASSYSPYEQYF
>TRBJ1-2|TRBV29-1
CSVASRGGYTF
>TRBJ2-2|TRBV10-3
CAISRTGPEDTGELFF
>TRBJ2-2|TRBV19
CASSIEHLNTGELFF
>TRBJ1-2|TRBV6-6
CASSQLHDGYYGYTF
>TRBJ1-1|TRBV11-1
CASSTQLAVEAFF
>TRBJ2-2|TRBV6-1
CASAEPGQGTVGGELFF
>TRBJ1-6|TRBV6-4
CASSDEPGNNSPLHF
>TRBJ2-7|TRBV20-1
CSAFGSGALAVYEQYF
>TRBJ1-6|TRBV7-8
CASSLNKGEGSPLHF
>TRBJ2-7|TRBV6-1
CASRTGTSGHEQYF